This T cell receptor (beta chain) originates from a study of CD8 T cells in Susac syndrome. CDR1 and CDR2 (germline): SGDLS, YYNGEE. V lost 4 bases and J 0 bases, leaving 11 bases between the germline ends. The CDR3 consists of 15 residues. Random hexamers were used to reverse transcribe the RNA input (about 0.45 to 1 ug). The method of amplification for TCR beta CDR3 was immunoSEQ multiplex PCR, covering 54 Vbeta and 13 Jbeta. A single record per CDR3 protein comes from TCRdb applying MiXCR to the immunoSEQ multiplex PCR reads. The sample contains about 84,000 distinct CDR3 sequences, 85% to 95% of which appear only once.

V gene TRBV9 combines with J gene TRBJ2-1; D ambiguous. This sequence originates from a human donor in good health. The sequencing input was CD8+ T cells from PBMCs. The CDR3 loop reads CASSPQGNSYNEQFF. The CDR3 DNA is TGTGCCAGCAGCCCGCAAGGGAACTCCTACAATGAGCAGTTCTTC.